A selection of T cell receptor beta chains follows, all from one sample in a study of blood T cell repertoires in COVID-19. The data were produced by immunoSEQ multiplex PCR, yet TCRdb's version contains in-frame clones alone and is incomplete. The sample records about 210,000 clones, 90% to 95% being singletons. Input material: peripheral blood. Every receptor here comes from a man aged 30 to 45 with acute or convalescent COVID-19. Each CDR3 is given without its conserved first and last residue. The order of the fields is D gene, J gene, CDR3 length, V gene, CDR3 protein. A D gene is named only where the DNA matches it firmly.

D gene: TRBD2
J gene: TRBJ2-5
CDR3 length: 15
V gene: TRBV6-2/TRBV6-3
CDR3 protein: ASSPLERTSGKETQY

D gene: TRBD2
J gene: TRBJ2-1
CDR3 length: 13
V gene: TRBV28
CDR3 protein: ASSLGGGPHNEQF

D gene: TRBD2
J gene: TRBJ2-3
CDR3 length: 13
V gene: TRBV5-1
CDR3 protein: ASSLSGGPADTQY

D gene: TRBD2
J gene: TRBJ2-1
CDR3 length: 12
V gene: TRBV2
CDR3 protein: ASRQPAGVGEQF

D gene: TRBD1
J gene: TRBJ1-5
CDR3 length: 13
V gene: TRBV6-1
CDR3 protein: ASSEAGQINQPQH

D gene: TRBD1
J gene: TRBJ1-1
CDR3 length: 17
V gene: TRBV9
CDR3 protein: ASSVGVPGQGRLDTEAF

D gene: NA
J gene: TRBJ2-5
CDR3 length: 10
V gene: TRBV9
CDR3 protein: ASGEAAGTQY

D gene: TRBD1
J gene: TRBJ1-4
CDR3 length: 11
V gene: TRBV2
CDR3 protein: ASRDRGNEKLF

D gene: NA
J gene: TRBJ1-1
CDR3 length: 16
V gene: TRBV28
CDR3 protein: ASTLRGGRTPRNTEAF

D gene: NA
J gene: TRBJ1-1
CDR3 length: 14
V gene: TRBV5-4
CDR3 protein: ASSSTQGPVNTEAF

D gene: TRBD1
J gene: TRBJ2-7
CDR3 length: 12
V gene: TRBV18
CDR3 protein: ASSPRTGADEQY

D gene: NA
J gene: TRBJ2-7
CDR3 length: 9
V gene: TRBV18
CDR3 protein: ASSTGYEQY

D gene: TRBD1
J gene: TRBJ2-7
CDR3 length: 13
V gene: TRBV7-6
CDR3 protein: ASSSLRDRPYEQY

D gene: TRBD1
J gene: TRBJ2-7
CDR3 length: 17
V gene: TRBV7-8
CDR3 protein: ASSSQRIPGQGIVYEQY

D gene: TRBD2
J gene: TRBJ2-1
CDR3 length: 13
V gene: TRBV7-8
CDR3 protein: ASRLSSGRMNEQF

D gene: TRBD1
J gene: TRBJ1-4
CDR3 length: 12
V gene: TRBV6-5
CDR3 protein: ASRDRGSSEKLF

D gene: NA
J gene: TRBJ1-5
CDR3 length: 13
V gene: TRBV18
CDR3 protein: ASSPPSLDGGPQH

D gene: TRBD1
J gene: TRBJ1-2
CDR3 length: 13
V gene: TRBV4-1
CDR3 protein: ASSQRTGSNYGYT

D gene: NA
J gene: TRBJ2-7
CDR3 length: 12
V gene: TRBV9
CDR3 protein: ASSVGLGVDEQY

D gene: NA
J gene: TRBJ2-7
CDR3 length: 11
V gene: TRBV12-3/TRBV12-4
CDR3 protein: ASSPSGAYEQY

D gene: TRBD1
J gene: TRBJ2-2
CDR3 length: 13
V gene: TRBV5-5
CDR3 protein: ASSTQTGRTGELF

D gene: TRBD1
J gene: TRBJ1-6
CDR3 length: 11
V gene: TRBV12-3/TRBV12-4
CDR3 protein: ASSPQGNSPLH

D gene: NA
J gene: TRBJ2-5
CDR3 length: 13
V gene: TRBV4-2
CDR3 protein: ASSQDFSGQETQY

D gene: NA
J gene: TRBJ1-6
CDR3 length: 12
V gene: TRBV28
CDR3 protein: ASSFRARSAPLH

D gene: TRBD1
J gene: TRBJ2-5
CDR3 length: 12
V gene: TRBV2
CDR3 protein: ASSFDRGAETQY

D gene: TRBD1
J gene: TRBJ1-5
CDR3 length: 13
V gene: TRBV19
CDR3 protein: ASSLQGAGNQPQH

D gene: NA
J gene: TRBJ2-7
CDR3 length: 11
V gene: TRBV19
CDR3 protein: ASNPGWGYEQY

D gene: TRBD1
J gene: TRBJ1-2
CDR3 length: 14
V gene: TRBV19
CDR3 protein: ASSIEGTVPAYGYT

D gene: TRBD1
J gene: TRBJ1-1
CDR3 length: 12
V gene: TRBV6-6
CDR3 protein: ASRATGLNTEAF

D gene: NA
J gene: TRBJ2-7
CDR3 length: 14
V gene: TRBV28
CDR3 protein: ASSLRQGPRYYEQY

D gene: TRBD1
J gene: TRBJ1-2
CDR3 length: 14
V gene: TRBV5-5
CDR3 protein: ASSLGQGAGTYGYT

D gene: NA
J gene: TRBJ1-5
CDR3 length: 12
V gene: TRBV28
CDR3 protein: ASAQGGPNQPQH

D gene: TRBD1
J gene: TRBJ2-2
CDR3 length: 13
V gene: TRBV10-1
CDR3 protein: ASKPGQGYTGELF

D gene: TRBD1
J gene: TRBJ2-7
CDR3 length: 12
V gene: TRBV19
CDR3 protein: ASSMGTGFYEQY

D gene: NA
J gene: TRBJ2-1
CDR3 length: 15
V gene: TRBV7-8
CDR3 protein: ASSLGKRLETYNEQF

D gene: TRBD2
J gene: TRBJ2-7
CDR3 length: 12
V gene: TRBV19
CDR3 protein: ASRLAGAGGEQY

D gene: NA
J gene: TRBJ1-2
CDR3 length: 15
V gene: TRBV18
CDR3 protein: ASSPSSGQTVRYGYT

D gene: TRBD1
J gene: TRBJ1-4
CDR3 length: 12
V gene: TRBV19
CDR3 protein: ASSIIQGSEKLF

D gene: NA
J gene: TRBJ2-7
CDR3 length: 13
V gene: TRBV9
CDR3 protein: ASSLRPGQTYEQY

D gene: TRBD1
J gene: TRBJ1-2
CDR3 length: 11
V gene: TRBV20-1
CDR3 protein: SASGRGNYGYT